This TCR beta chain was obtained from a study of T cells expressing NK-cell markers. On the study more broadly: In the group of eight sequenced donors, seven were HCMV-seropositive and one was seronegative. Findings of the study overall: Specificity for HCMV among expanded NKG2C+ T cell clones was not established. The study found dominant NKG2C+ clonotypes at about 1.0-7.0% of CD8+ T cells in about six donors.

As the method of synthesis, 5'RACE template switching with UMIs yielded TCR beta cDNA. TCRdb reprocessed the 5' RACE reads and keeps a single row for each CDR3 protein, giving no DNA. This repertoire includes about 260,000 distinct CDR3 sequences. About this clonotype itself: The target antigen is unknown.

The CDR3 extends over 14 amino acids. The V gene's germline CDR1 is GTSNPN and CDR2 SVGIG (reference sequence). This sequence was found in a man aged 18-30 years in good health. The chain uses TRBV30 and TRBJ2-5; without DNA, the TCRdb call of TRBD1 cannot be checked. The sample comprised blood T cells: a sorted CD56 or NKG2C T cell subset, CD4+ or CD8+ T cells, or bulk PBMC T cells (not recorded which). The CDR3: CAWSVGGVQETQYF.